One T cell receptor beta chain is described in this entry. Patients of the Seattle cohort, enrolled during active infection, were followed longitudinally. The sample is drawn from a study of blood T cell repertoires in COVID-19. Study details: Sites across the United States, Italy and Spain contributed samples from acute and convalescent COVID-19.

Per the original methods: The authors estimated nucleated cell counts from reference gene primer amplification. Repertoires were generated with immunoSEQ multiplex PCR, while TCRdb's copy carries only in-frame clones and drops some. From that table come the V and J calls and clone size; the DNA was used to work out D and trimming. The table has 300,000 to 400,000 clones, 85% to 90% seen once. The CDR3 is 14 amino acids. The V gene's germline CDR1 is SQVTM and CDR2 ANQGSEA. V was clipped by 5 bases and J by 8 bases; unmatched bases: 9. The chain uses TRBV29-1 and TRBJ2-3; 11 nucleotides line up with TRBD1. This TCR was sampled from a woman aged 45-65 years with COVID-19, enrolled during active disease. Sequencing was carried out using peripheral blood. The CDR3 sequence: CSVPLPGTGGTQYF. In nucleotides, the CDR3 is TGCAGCGTTCCTCTCCCAGGGACAGGGGGTACGCAGTATTTT.